This paragraph covers one T cell receptor (beta chain) sequence. The CDR3 runs to 16 residues. Germline V gives CDR1 SNHLY, CDR2 FYNNEI. The germline V and J ends were trimmed by 2 bases and 0 bases, with 8 bases remaining between them. The data derive from a study of shared clonotypes between healthy human individuals. The donors were adults (healthy and HIV-negative) with no recent acute infections or vaccinations. The assay ran at deep level. TCRdb keeps only in-frame clones here, not all; method: immunoSEQ multiplex PCR. The repertoire holds millions of clones, 85% to 95% seen once, with 0.1% to 0.15% in the top ten.

The chain joins TRBV2 to TRBJ2-6; D may be TRBD1 (5 bases). This TCR came from a man younger than 30 in good health. Sequencing used naive CD4+ T cells sorted from blood. Subset given: CD45RA+ positively selected. This chain's CDR3 is CASSESGASGANVLTF. In DNA, the CDR3 is TGTGCCAGCAGTGAAAGTGGGGCCTCTGGGGCCAACGTCCTGACTTTC. The full variable domain, rest sourced from reference TRBV2 and TRBJ2-6, is EPEVTQTPSHQVTQMGQEVILRCVPISNHLYFYWYRQILGQKVEFLVSFYNNEISEKSEIFDDQFSVERPDGSNFTLKIRSTKLEDSAMYFCASSESGASGANVLTFGAGSRLTVL.